Below, 13 T cell receptor beta chains from the same sample are listed, as sequenced in a study of cytomegalovirus exposure and HLA in healthy donors. Vbeta (60) and Jbeta (13) primers were used in the PCR. Clones were sequenced by immunoSEQ multiplex PCR, and TCRdb holds only the in-frame ones, with some missing. The profile shows about 200,000 clones, about 78% of them singletons. Sequenced material: PBMCs. Receptors were obtained from a woman aged 25 to 39 in good health and CMV-seronegative.

This clone was seen once. The V gene is TRBV4-1, the J gene TRBJ2-7; D is unresolved. Looked up from germline, CDR1 is MGHRA and CDR2 is YSYEKL. The germline V and J ends were trimmed by 2 bases and 0 bases, with 8 bases remaining between them. The CDR3 totals 14 residues. CDR3 in amino acids: CASSQIAASYEQYF. CDR3 nucleotide sequence: TGCGCCAGCAGCCAAATAGCTGCCTCCTACGAGCAGTACTTC.

V is TRBV6-1 and J is TRBJ1-3, with D possibly matching TRBD1 (5 bases). This CDR3 has 14 amino acids. Germline lookup yields CDR1 MNHNS and CDR2 SASEGT. V was shortened by 1 base and J by 4 bases, with 8 bases between the two germline ends. CDR3 nucleotide sequence: TGTGCCAGCAGTGAAGGACAGTTCGGAAACACCATATATTTT. Residues: CASSEGQFGNTIYF.

This chain joins TRBV4-1 and TRBJ2-7; 8 positions agree with TRBD2. The CDR3 extends over 15 amino acids. Unmatched junction bases numbered 7, after V lost 5 bases and J lost 1 base. CDR1 MGHRA and CDR2 YSYEKL come from the germline V gene. Here the CDR3 DNA reads TGCGCCAGCAGCAGCAGCGGGAGAGTATCCTACGAGCAGTACTTC. Translated, it gives CASSSSGRVSYEQYF.

This clone has just a few counts. The rearrangement joins TRBV6-1 to TRBJ1-1, with 8 nucleotides matching TRBD1. The J segment lost 6 bases and the V segment lost 2 bases, leaving 2 bases of the junction unmatched. The CDR3 runs 13 residues. Germline V gene sequence: CDR1 MNHNS, CDR2 SASEGT. The CDR3 bases are TGTGCCAGCAGTGAAAAACAGGGGGCTGAAGCTTTCTTT. This translates into CASSEKQGAEAFF.

The V call is TRBV19, the J call TRBJ1-4; TRBD1 matches 9 bases. V lost 3 bases and J lost 5; bases outside the gene matches: 4. This CDR3 region has 15 residues. Germline V gives CDR1 LNHDA, CDR2 SQIVND (reference sequence). The CDR3 sequence is CASSIRTGVNEKLFF. The CDR3 DNA sequence: TGTGCCAGTAGTATCCGGACAGGGGTGAATGAAAAACTGTTTTTT.

This chain links TRBV2 with TRBJ2-7; D is undetermined. The germline CDR1 and CDR2 sequences are SNHLY and FYNNEI. This CDR3 contains 13 residues. V shed 7 bases and J shed 0 bases, with 10 bases lying between them. The CDR3 is CASILPLSYEQYF. The CDR3 coding sequence is TGTGCCAGCATTCTACCCCTCTCCTACGAGCAGTACTTC. Combining the CDR3 with reference TRBV2 and TRBJ2-7 gives the whole variable domain EPEVTQTPSHQVTQMGQEVILRCVPISNHLYFYWYRQILGQKVEFLVSFYNNEISEKSEIFDDQFSVERPDGSNFTLKIRSTKLEDSAMYFCASILPLSYEQYFGPGTRLTVT.

The chain combines TRBV7-2 with TRBJ2-3; 11 bases agree with TRBD2. The CDR3 contains 15 residues. The germline gives CDR1 SGHTA, CDR2 FQGNSA. The J segment lost 6 bases and the V segment lost 5 bases, leaving 7 bases of the junction unmatched. Here the CDR3 DNA reads TGTGCCAGCAGCAATAGCGGGGGGGCCGGGGATACGCAGTATTTT. The encoded protein is CASSNSGGAGDTQYF. The full variable domain, completed using reference TRBV7-2 and TRBJ2-3, is GAGVSQSPSNKVTEKGKDVELRCDPISGHTALYWYRQSLGQGLEFLIYFQGNSAPDKSGLPSDRFSAERTGGSVSTLTIQRTQQEDSAVYLCASSNSGGAGDTQYFGPGTRLTVL.

The V gene is TRBV6-5, the J gene TRBJ2-2; D unclear. Trimming left V 7 bases short and J 6 bases short, with 9 bases between. CDR3 length: 12 residues. Per the germline V gene, CDR1 is MNHEY and CDR2 is SVGAGI. The chain's CDR3 is CASTTPPGELFF. The CDR3 DNA reads as TGTGCCAGCACCACACCCCCCGGGGAGCTGTTTTTT.

The chain combines TRBV29-1 with TRBJ2-3; 8 positions agree with TRBD2. CDR3 length: 13 residues. The germline gives CDR1 SQVTM, CDR2 ANQGSEA. Trimming took 8 bases from V and 3 from J; bases not matched to a gene: 7. CDR3 DNA sequence: TGCAGCCTCAAATTAGCGGGAACAGATACGCAGTATTTT. As protein: CSLKLAGTDTQYF.

V is TRBV19 and J is TRBJ2-3; D possibly corresponds to TRBD1 (6 bases). This CDR3 comprises 13 residues. Germline CDR1 and CDR2: LNHDA and SQIVND (reference sequence). Trimming stripped 4 bases from V and 4 bases from J, with 9 bases between. The CDR3 sequence: CASSNRVSDTQYF. For the CDR3, the DNA is TGTGCCAGTAGTAACAGGGTTTCAGATACGCAGTATTTT.

The genes are TRBV10-2 and TRBJ1-2; D not resolved. In germline, CDR1 is WSHSY, CDR2 SAAADI. The CDR3 runs 11 residues. The V gene lost 3 bases and the J gene lost 4 bases, with 3 bases spanning the gap. CDR3 loop: CASSDSYGYTF. The CDR3 DNA sequence: TGCGCCAGCAGTGACAGCTATGGCTACACCTTC.

The V call is TRBV7-6, the J call TRBJ2-3; 8 bases are a match to TRBD2. The germline CDR1 and CDR2 sequences are SGHVS and FNYEAQ. V dropped 2 bases and J dropped 3; count of bases not matched to a gene: 7. The length of the CDR3 is 16 residues. CDR3 sequence: CASSLTAGAVTDTQYF. The CDR3 DNA is TGTGCCAGCAGCTTAACAGCGGGGGCGGTGACAGATACGCAGTATTTT.

The chain uses TRBV29-1 and TRBJ1-1; D is undetermined. This CDR3 contains 10 residues. Germline V CDR1 and CDR2: SQVTM, ANQGSEA. V shed 4 bases and J shed 7 bases, with 7 bases lying between them. The CDR3 spells CSVVRVEAFF. The CDR3 nucleotides read TGCAGCGTTGTTCGGGTTGAAGCTTTCTTT. Combining the CDR3 with reference TRBV29-1 and TRBJ1-1 gives the whole variable domain SAVISQKPSRDICQRGTSLTIQCQVDSQVTMMFWYRQQPGQSLTLIATANQGSEATYESGFVIDKFPISRPNLTFSTLTVSNMSPEDSSIYLCSVVRVEAFFGQGTRLTVV.